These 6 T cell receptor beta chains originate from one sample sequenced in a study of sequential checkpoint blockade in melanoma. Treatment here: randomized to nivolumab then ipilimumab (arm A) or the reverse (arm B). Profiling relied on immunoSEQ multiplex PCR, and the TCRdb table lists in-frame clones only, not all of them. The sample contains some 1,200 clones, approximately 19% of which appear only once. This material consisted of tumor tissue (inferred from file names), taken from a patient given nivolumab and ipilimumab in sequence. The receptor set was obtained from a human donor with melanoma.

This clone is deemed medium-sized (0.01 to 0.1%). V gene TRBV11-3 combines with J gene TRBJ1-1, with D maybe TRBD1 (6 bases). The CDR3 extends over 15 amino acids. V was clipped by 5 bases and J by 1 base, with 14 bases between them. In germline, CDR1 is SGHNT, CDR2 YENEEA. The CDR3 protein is CASSRGRTENTEAFF. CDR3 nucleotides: TGTGCCAGCAGCAGGGGCCGGACAGAGAACACTGAAGCTTTCTTT.

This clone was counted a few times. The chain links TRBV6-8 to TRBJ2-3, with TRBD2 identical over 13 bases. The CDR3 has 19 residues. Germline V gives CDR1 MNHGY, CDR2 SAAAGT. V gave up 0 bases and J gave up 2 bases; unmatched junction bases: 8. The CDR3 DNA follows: TGTGCCAGCAGTTACTCGGCCACTAGCGGGAGGGGGGCCACAGATACGCAGTATTTT. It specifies CASSYSATSGRGATDTQYF.

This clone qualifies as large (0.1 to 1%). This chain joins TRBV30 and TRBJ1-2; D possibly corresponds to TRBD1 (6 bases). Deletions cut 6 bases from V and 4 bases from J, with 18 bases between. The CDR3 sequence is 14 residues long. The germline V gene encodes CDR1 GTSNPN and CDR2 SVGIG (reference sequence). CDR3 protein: CACRGQGRAYGYTF. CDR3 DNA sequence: TGTGCCTGCCGGGGCCAGGGGAGGGCCTATGGCTACACCTTC.

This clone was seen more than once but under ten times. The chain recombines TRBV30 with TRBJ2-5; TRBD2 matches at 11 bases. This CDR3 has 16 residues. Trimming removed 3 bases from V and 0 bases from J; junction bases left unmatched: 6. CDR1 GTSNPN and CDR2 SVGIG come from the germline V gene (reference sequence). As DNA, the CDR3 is TGTGCCTGGAGCCCCCGGACTAGCGGGTACCAAGAGACCCAGTACTTC. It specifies CAWSPRTSGYQETQYF.

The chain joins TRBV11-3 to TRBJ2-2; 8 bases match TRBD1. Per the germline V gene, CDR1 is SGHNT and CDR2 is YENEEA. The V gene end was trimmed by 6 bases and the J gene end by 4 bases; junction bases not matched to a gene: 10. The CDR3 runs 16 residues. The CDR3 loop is CASRTGDRGGTGELFF. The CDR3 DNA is TGTGCCAGCAGAACCGGCGACAGGGGCGGCACCGGGGAGCTGTTTTTT.

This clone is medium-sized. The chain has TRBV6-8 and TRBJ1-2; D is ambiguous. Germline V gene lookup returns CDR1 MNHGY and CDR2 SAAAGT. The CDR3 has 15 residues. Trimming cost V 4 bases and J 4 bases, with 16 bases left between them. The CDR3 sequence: CASSSPRRKSYGYTF. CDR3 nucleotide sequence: TGTGCCAGCAGTTCCCCGCGGAGGAAATCCTATGGCTACACCTTC.